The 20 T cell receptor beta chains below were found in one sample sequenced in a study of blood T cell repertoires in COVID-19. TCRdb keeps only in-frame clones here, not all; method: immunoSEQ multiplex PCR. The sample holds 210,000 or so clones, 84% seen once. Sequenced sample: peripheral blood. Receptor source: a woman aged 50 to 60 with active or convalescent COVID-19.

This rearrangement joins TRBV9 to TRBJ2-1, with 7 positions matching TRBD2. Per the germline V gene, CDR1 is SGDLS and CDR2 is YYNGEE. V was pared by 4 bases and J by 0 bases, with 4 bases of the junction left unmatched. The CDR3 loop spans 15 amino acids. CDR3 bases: TGTGCCAGCAGCCGGACTAGTAGCTCCTACAATGAGCAGTTCTTC. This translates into CASSRTSSSYNEQFF.

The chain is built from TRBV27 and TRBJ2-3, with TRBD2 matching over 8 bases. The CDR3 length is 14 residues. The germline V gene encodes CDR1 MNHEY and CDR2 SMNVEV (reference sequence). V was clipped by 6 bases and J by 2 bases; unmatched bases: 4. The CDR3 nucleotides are TGTGCCAGCAGGGGGACTAGTTTCACAGATACGCAGTATTTT. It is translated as CASRGTSFTDTQYF.

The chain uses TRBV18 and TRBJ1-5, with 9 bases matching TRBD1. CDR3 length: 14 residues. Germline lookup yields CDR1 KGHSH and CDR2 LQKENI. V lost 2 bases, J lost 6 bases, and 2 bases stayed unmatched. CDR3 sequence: CASSPGDRVQPQHF. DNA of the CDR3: TGTGCCAGCTCACCAGGGGACAGGGTTCAGCCCCAGCATTTT.

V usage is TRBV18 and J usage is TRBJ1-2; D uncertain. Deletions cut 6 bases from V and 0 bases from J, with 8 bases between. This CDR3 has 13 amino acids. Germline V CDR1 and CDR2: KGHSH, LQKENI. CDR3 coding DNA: TGTGCCAGCTCCCTAACCGCTAACTATGGCTACACCTTC. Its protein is CASSLTANYGYTF.

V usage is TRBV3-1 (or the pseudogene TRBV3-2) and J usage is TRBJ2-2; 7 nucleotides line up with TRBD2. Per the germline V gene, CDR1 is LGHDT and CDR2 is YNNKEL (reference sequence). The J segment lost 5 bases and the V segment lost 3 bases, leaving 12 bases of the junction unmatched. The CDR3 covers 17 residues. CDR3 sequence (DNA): TGTGCCAGCAGCCAGGCCGGCGGGAGACCGATAACCGGGGAGCTGTTTTTT. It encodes CASSQAGGRPITGELFF.

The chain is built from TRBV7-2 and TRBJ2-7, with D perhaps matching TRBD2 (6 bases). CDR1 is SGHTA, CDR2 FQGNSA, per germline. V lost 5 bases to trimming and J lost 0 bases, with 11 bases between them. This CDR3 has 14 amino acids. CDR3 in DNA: TGTGCCAGCAGCATTAGCGGACCCTCCTACGAGCAGTACTTC. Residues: CASSISGPSYEQYF. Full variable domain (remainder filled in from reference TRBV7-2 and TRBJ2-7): GAGVSQSPSNKVTEKGKDVELRCDPISGHTALYWYRQSLGQGLEFLIYFQGNSAPDKSGLPSDRFSAERTGGSVSTLTIQRTQQEDSAVYLCASSISGPSYEQYFGPGTRLTVT.

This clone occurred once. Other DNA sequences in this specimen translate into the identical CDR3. The CDR3 region is CASSGTGLGEKLFF. The DNA for the CDR3 is TGTGCCAGCAGTGGAACGGGATTAGGAGAAAAACTGTTTTTT. V and J are TRBV2 and TRBJ1-4; D is undetermined. CDR1 is SNHLY, CDR2 FYNNEI, per germline. This CDR3 has 14 amino acids. Trimming took off 4 bases at V and 8 bases at J, with 14 bases between the two ends.

For the CDR3, the DNA is TGTGCCAGCAGTTACGACAGAAACACCGGGGAGCTGTTTTTT. It translates to CASSYDRNTGELFF. The rearrangement uses TRBV6-5 and TRBJ2-2, with a weak D call TRBD1 (5 bases). From germline, CDR1 is MNHEY and CDR2 SVGAGI. Trimming shortened V by 2 bases and J by 2 bases, and 6 bases separated the two germline ends. The CDR3 has 14 residues.

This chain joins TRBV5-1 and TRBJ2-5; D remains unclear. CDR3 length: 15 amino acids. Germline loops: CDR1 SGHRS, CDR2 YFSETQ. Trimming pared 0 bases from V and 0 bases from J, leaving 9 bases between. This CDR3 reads CASSLGIQYQETQYF. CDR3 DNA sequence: TGCGCCAGCAGCTTGGGTATCCAGTACCAAGAGACCCAGTACTTC.

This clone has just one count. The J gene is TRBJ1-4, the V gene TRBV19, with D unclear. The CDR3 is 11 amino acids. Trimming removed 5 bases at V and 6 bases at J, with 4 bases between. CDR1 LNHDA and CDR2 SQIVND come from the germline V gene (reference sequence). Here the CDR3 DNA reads TGTGCCAGTAGTTCCTATGAAAAACTGTTTTTT. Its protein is CASSSYEKLFF.

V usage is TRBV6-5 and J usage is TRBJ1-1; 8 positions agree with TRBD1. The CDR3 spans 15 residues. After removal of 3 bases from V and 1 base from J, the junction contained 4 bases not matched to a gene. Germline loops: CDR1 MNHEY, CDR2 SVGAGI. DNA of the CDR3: TGTGCCAGCAGTTATTCGGGGACAGGGAACACTGAAGCTTTCTTT. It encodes CASSYSGTGNTEAFF.

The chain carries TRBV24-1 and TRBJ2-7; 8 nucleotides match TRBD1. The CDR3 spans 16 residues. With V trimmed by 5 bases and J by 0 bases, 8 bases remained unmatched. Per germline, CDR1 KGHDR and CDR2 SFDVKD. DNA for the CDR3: TGTGCCACCAGTGCGGCCGGGACAGGAGACTCCTACGAGCAGTACTTC. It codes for CATSAAGTGDSYEQYF.

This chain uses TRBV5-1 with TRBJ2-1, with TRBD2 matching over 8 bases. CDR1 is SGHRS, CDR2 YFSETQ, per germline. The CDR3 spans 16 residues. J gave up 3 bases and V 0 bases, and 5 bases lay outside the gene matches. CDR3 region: CASSLGASGYYNEQFF. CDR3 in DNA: TGCGCCAGCAGCTTGGGGGCTAGCGGGTACTACAATGAGCAGTTCTTC.

CDR3 DNA sequence: TGTGCCAGCAGCCGGGTTACGGGAGTTAAAGATACGCAGTATTTT. This translates into CASSRVTGVKDTQYF. The chain carries TRBV11-2 and TRBJ2-3; a weak D match, TRBD2 (6 bases). The CDR3 totals 15 residues. Deletions cut 5 bases from V and 5 bases from J, with 17 bases between. Germline CDR1 and CDR2: SGHAT and FQNNGV.

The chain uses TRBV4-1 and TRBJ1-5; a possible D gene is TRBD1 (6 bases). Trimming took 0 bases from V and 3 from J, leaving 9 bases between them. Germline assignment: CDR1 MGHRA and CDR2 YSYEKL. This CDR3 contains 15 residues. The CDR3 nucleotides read TGCGCCAGCAGCCAAGAAGGACAGAACAATCAGCCCCAGCATTTT. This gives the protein CASSQEGQNNQPQHF.

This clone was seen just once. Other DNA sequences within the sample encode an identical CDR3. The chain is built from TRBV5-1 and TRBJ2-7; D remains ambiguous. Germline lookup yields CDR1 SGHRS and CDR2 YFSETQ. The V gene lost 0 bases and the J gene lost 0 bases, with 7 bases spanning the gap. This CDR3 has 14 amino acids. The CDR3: CASSLDSSSYEQYF. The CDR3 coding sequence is TGCGCCAGCAGCTTGGATTCTAGCTCCTACGAGCAGTACTTC.

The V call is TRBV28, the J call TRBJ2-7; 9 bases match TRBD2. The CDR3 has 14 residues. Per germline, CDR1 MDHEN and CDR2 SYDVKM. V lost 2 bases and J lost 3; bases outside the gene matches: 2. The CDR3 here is CASSLVAGDYEQYF. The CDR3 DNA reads TGTGCCAGCAGTTTAGTAGCGGGGGACTACGAGCAGTACTTC.

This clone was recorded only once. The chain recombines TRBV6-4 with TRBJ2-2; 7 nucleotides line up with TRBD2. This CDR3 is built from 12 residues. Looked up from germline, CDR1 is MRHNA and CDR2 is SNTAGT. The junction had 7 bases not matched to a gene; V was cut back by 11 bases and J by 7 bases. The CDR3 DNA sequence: TGTGCCGCGGGGGAAGTTAACGGGGAGCTGTTTTTT. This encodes CAAGEVNGELFF.

Here the CDR3 DNA reads TGTGCCAGCAGTGAGAGACAGCAGAACACTGAAGCTTTCTTT. The encoded protein is CASSERQQNTEAFF. This chain connects TRBV2 to TRBJ1-1; D might be TRBD1 (5 bases). V dropped 3 bases and J dropped 1 base, with 9 bases sitting between them. CDR1 and CDR2 from the germline V gene are SNHLY and FYNNEI. This CDR3 spans 14 amino acids.

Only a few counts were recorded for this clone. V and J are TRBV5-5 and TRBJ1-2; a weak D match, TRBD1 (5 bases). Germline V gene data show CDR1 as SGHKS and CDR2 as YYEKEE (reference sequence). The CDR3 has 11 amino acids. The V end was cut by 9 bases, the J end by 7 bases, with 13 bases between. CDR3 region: CATTGFRGYTF. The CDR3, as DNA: TGTGCCACCACAGGTTTCCGTGGCTACACCTTC.